One and the same sample provided the 5 T cell receptor beta chains below, sequenced in a study of shared clonotypes between healthy human individuals. Sequenced by immunoSEQ multiplex PCR; TCRdb stores in-frame clones only, minus some. The sample carries over 2 million clones, around 90% recorded once. Sequenced: naive CD4+ T cells from PBMCs. Subset in this sample: CD45RA+ positively selected. The receptors shown here come from a man aged 18 to 29 in good health. Some clones in this sample may be carry-over from other donors' samples.

This chain connects TRBV29-1 to TRBJ2-7; D remains ambiguous. Germline-derived CDR1 and CDR2 are SQVTM and ANQGSEA. The CDR3 loop spans 13 amino acids. V lost 0 bases and J 4 bases, leaving 10 bases between the germline ends. CDR3 region: CSVEDAAAYEQYF. The CDR3 DNA follows: TGCAGCGTTGAAGATGCGGCAGCGTACGAGCAGTACTTC.

The chain has TRBV7-8 and TRBJ2-1; 8 bases fit TRBD2. The V gene's germline CDR1 is SGHVS and CDR2 FQNEAQ. V trimming: 5 bases; J trimming: 4 bases; junction bases outside the gene matches: 7. This CDR3 has 15 amino acids. CDR3 DNA sequence: TGTGCCAGCAGCGATCGACTAGCGACTTACAATGAGCAGTTCTTC. Amino acids: CASSDRLATYNEQFF. Filled out from reference TRBV7-8 and TRBJ2-1, the complete variable domain reads GAGVSQSPRYKVAKRGQDVALRCDPISGHVSLFWYQQALGQGPEFLTYFQNEAQLDKSGLPSDRFFAERPEGSVSTLKIQRTQQEDSAVYLCASSDRLATYNEQFFGPGTRLTVL.

The J gene is TRBJ2-5, the V gene TRBV28; 8 bases are shared with TRBD1. The CDR3 loop spans 15 amino acids. Germline V lookup: CDR1 MDHEN, CDR2 SYDVKM. Trimming at V came to 7 bases and at J to 2 bases, leaving 9 bases not matched to a gene. The CDR3 region has the DNA TGTGCCAGCACCTTCGGGGACAGGCCACAAGAGACCCAGTACTTC. Translating it yields CASTFGDRPQETQYF. The full variable domain, its missing parts supplied by reference TRBV28 and TRBJ2-5, is DVKVTQSSRYLVKRTGEKVFLECVQDMDHENMFWYRQDPGLGLRLIYFSYDVKMKEKGDIPEGYSVSREKKERFSLILESASTNQTSMYLCASTFGDRPQETQYFGPGTRLLVL.

The chain has TRBV28 and TRBJ2-3; D possibly corresponds to TRBD2 (7 bases). Germline CDR1 is MDHEN and CDR2 is SYDVKM. Trimming shortened V by 6 bases and J by 4 bases, and 14 bases separated the two germline ends. The CDR3 has 14 residues. CDR3 nucleotides: TGTGCCAGCAGGGCTAGGGGGGGCCCAGATACGCAGTATTTT. This translates into CASRARGGPDTQYF. Based on the CDR3 plus reference TRBV28 and TRBJ2-3, the full variable domain is DVKVTQSSRYLVKRTGEKVFLECVQDMDHENMFWYRQDPGLGLRLIYFSYDVKMKEKGDIPEGYSVSREKKERFSLILESASTNQTSMYLCASRARGGPDTQYFGPGTRLTVL.

The rearrangement joins TRBV29-1 to TRBJ2-3; 10 bases agree with TRBD1. Per the germline V gene, CDR1 is SQVTM and CDR2 is ANQGSEA. This CDR3 spans 16 amino acids. The trim removed 0 bases at V and 3 bases at J, leaving 6 bases unmatched. The CDR3, as DNA: TGCAGCGTTGAAGATGGAGGACAGGGGGGAACAGATACGCAGTATTTT. Its protein is CSVEDGGQGGTDTQYF.